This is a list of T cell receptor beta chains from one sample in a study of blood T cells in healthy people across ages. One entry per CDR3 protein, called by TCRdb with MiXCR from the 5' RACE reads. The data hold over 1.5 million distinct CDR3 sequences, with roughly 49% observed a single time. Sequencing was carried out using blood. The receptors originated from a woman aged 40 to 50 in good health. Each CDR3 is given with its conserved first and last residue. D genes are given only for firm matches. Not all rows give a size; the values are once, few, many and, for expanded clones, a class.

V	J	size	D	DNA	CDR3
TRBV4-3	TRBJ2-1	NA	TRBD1	TGCGCCAGCAGCCAAGATGGGGCAGGGGGTAATGAGCAGTTCTTC	CASSQDGAGGNEQFF
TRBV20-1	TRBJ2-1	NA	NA	TGCAGTGCTAGAGAGGCAGGGCCGGGACACAATGAGCAGTTCTTC	CSAREAGPGHNEQFF
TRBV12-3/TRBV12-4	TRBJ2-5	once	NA	TGTGCCAGCACCTATAGAGGGCTCGGAGAGACCCAGTACTTC	CASTYRGLGETQYF
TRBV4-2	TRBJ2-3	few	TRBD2	TGTGCCAGCAGCCAAGGGGTAGCGGGGGGAAGGGCAGATACGCAGTATTTT	CASSQGVAGGRADTQYF
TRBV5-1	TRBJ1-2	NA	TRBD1	TGCGCCAGCAGCCCGGGACAGGGAATGTCCCATGGCTACACCTTC	CASSPGQGMSHGYTF
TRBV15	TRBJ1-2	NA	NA	TGTGCCACCAGCGTCGGCAGCTACTATGGCTACACCTTC	CATSVGSYYGYTF
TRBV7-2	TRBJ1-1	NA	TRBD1	TGTGCCAGCAGCTGGGGGACAGGGGCGACTGAAGCTTTCTTT	CASSWGTGATEAFF
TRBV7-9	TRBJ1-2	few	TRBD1	TGTGCCAGCAGACCCGGGCCCGGGACAGGGATAGAAAACTATGGCTACACCTTC	CASRPGPGTGIENYGYTF
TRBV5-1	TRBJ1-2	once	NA	TGCGCCAGCAGCTTCCAGGGATCGGTGTATGGCTACACCTTC	CASSFQGSVYGYTF
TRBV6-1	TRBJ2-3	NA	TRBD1	TGTGCCAGCAGTGAAATTGGACAGGGTCGAGATACGCAGTATTTT	CASSEIGQGRDTQYF
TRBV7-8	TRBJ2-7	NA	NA	TGTGCCAGCAGCCCGGGCGCCAGGGCCAAGTACGAGCAGTACTTC	CASSPGARAKYEQYF
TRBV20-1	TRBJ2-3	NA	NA	TGCAGTGCCGGCGGCGGGACGCAGTATTTT	CSAGGGTQYF
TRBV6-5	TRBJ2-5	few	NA	TGTGCCAGCAGTTTGACTAGGACTAACAAAGAGACCCAGTACTTC	CASSLTRTNKETQYF
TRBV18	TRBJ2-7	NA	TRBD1	TGTGCCAGCTCACCGCTTCCCGTCCGACAGGGGTTCGACGAGCAGTACTTC	CASSPLPVRQGFDEQYF
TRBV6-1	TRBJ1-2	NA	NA	TGTGCCAGCAGTGAAGAAGGGGCGGGCTTCTCGTCTTGGGGCTATGGCTACACCTTC	CASSEEGAGFSSWGYGYTF
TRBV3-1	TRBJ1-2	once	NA	TGTGCCAGCAGCCACTCCAGGATGAACTATGGCTACACCTTC	CASSHSRMNYGYTF
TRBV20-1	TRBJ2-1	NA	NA	TGCAGTGCTAGGTCTCGGGCCGAGCAGTTCTTC	CSARSRAEQFF
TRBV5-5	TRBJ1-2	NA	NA	TGTGCCAGCAGCCCACGGGACACCTTTAACTATGGCTACACCTTC	CASSPRDTFNYGYTF
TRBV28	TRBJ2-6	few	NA	TGTGCCAGCAGTGAACAGGTCTCTGGGGCCAACGTCCTGACTTTC	CASSEQVSGANVLTF
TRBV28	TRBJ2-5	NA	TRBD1	TGTGCCAGCAGTTCGGGACAGGGCCCCCCCAAGGAGACCCAGTACTTC	CASSSGQGPPKETQYF
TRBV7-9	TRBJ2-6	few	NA	TGTGCCAGCAGGTCCTACGGGGGATATAGCTCTGGGGCCAACGTCCTGACTTTC	CASRSYGGYSSGANVLTF
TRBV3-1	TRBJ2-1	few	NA	TGTGCCAGCAGCCACTCCTCGTTATCCTACAATGAGCAGTTCTTC	CASSHSSLSYNEQFF
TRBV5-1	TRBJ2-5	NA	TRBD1	TGCGCCAGCAGCCTGCGGTCGACAGGGCCAGGGGAGCAGTACTTC	CASSLRSTGPGEQYF
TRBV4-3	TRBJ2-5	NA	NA	TGCGCCAGCAGCCAAGTCACCGGCCCGGGAAAGACCCAGTACTTC	CASSQVTGPGKTQYF
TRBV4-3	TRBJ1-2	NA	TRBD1	TGCGCCAGCAGCCAAGATGGGGACAGGGTTCATGGCTGCACCTTC	CASSQDGDRVHGCTF